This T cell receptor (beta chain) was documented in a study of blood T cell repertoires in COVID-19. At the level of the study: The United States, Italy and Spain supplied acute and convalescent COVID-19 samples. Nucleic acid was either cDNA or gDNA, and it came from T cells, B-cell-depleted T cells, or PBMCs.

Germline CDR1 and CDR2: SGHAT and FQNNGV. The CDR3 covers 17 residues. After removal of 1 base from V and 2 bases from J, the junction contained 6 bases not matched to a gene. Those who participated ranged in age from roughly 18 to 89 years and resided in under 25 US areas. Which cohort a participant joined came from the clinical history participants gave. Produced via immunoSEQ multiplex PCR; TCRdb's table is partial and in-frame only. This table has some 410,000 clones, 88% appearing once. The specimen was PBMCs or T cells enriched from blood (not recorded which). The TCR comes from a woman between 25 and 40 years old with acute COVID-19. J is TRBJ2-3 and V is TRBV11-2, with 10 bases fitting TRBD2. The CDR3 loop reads CASSLGASGGPTDTQYF. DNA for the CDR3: TGTGCCAGCAGCTTAGGGGCTAGCGGGGGCCCCACAGATACGCAGTATTTT.